This TCR beta chain was profiled in a study of blood T cells in healthy people across ages. Notes on the study in general: Both higher diversity and more naive CD4+ cells marked long-lived donors when set against aged donors.

With respect to this clonotype: Its cognate antigen is unknown.

A second PCR of 7 to 11 cycles used a sample-barcoded 5' primer and a J-beta primer mix. TCRdb redid the calling of the 5' RACE reads with MiXCR, one entry per CDR3 protein. The sample has 600,000 to 650,000 distinct CDR3 sequences, 58% seen once. With 5 bases clipped from V and 8 bases from J, the junction kept 4 bases outside the gene matches. This CDR3 has 13 amino acids. Germline assignment: CDR1 DFQATT and CDR2 SNEGSKA (reference sequence). Sample: blood. The rearrangement joins TRBV20-1 to TRBJ1-6; 9 bases map to TRBD1. The receptor was isolated from a man in his sixties in good health. The CDR3 coding sequence is TGCAGTGCTCCTCGGACAGGGGATTCACCCCTCCACTTT. Amino acid sequence: CSAPRTGDSPLHF.